This TCR beta chain was sequenced during a study of tumor and adjacent non-tumor tissue in lung cancer. The study's findings and limits: Shorter survival was associated with higher TCR diversity in tumors. Top 100 clones took a larger repertoire share in normal lung. TCR diversity was significantly greater in tumor than normal lung tissue.

TCRbeta libraries were built with three rounds of nested PCR, modified from ARM-PCR. TCRdb called the multiplex PCR reads again in MiXCR, with one record for every CDR3 protein. The table shows 120,000 or so distinct CDR3 sequences, with 66% occurring only once. The template was RNA from unsorted bulk tissue. Germline V gives CDR1 MNHNS, CDR2 SASEGT. V lost 6 bases, J lost 3 bases, and 7 bases stayed unmatched. This CDR3 region has 15 residues. In the case of this clonotype: Its antigen is currently unknown. A much larger clonotype is one base distant, so this may be a read error.

This chain links TRBV6-1 with TRBJ2-1, with TRBD2 identical over 8 bases. This TCR was recovered from a man aged 25-45 years with non-small cell lung cancer. Specimen: lung tumor tissue. In nucleotides, the CDR3 is TGTGCCAGCAGAATTGAGCGGGAGAGCTACAATGAGCAGTTCTTC. Protein sequence: CASRIERESYNEQFF.